These 5 T cell receptor beta chains were sequenced from one sample in a study of blood T cell repertoires in COVID-19. The protocol was immunoSEQ multiplex PCR, while the TCRdb copy is restricted to in-frame clones and leaves out a portion. The table has about 210,000 clones, about four fifths seen once. Source material: PBMCs or T cells enriched from blood (not recorded which). The receptors derive from a woman between 50 and 59 years old with acute COVID-19.

The chain links TRBV4-3 to TRBJ2-7; D unclear. The germline V gene encodes CDR1 LGHNA and CDR2 YSLEER. V was trimmed by 1 base and J by 2 bases, leaving 9 bases between them. CDR3 length: 14 residues. CDR3 loop: CASSQAYPTYEQYF. The CDR3 nucleotides read TGCGCCAGCAGCCAAGCCTACCCTACCTACGAGCAGTACTTC.

The V gene is TRBV11-2, the J gene TRBJ2-7, with D perhaps TRBD1 (6 bases). Per germline, CDR1 SGHAT and CDR2 FQNNGV. The V end lost 3 bases, the J end lost 4 bases, and 13 bases lay between the germline ends. CDR3 length equals 14 residues. As DNA, the CDR3 is TGTGCCAGCAGCTTCGGGACAACGGGATACGAGCAGTACTTC. It translates to CASSFGTTGYEQYF.

The chain links TRBV29-1 to TRBJ2-5; D not certain. In germline, CDR1 is SQVTM, CDR2 ANQGSEA. The V and J ends lost 5 bases and 5 bases respectively, with 12 bases between them. This CDR3 has 12 amino acids. CDR3 DNA: TGCAGCGTTAACCCTATCCGGGAGACCCAGTACTTC. As protein: CSVNPIRETQYF.

This chain joins TRBV28 and TRBJ1-2; no clear D gene. This CDR3 is 12 amino acids long. The germline V and J ends were trimmed by 8 bases and 2 bases, with 9 bases remaining between them. CDR1 and CDR2 from the germline V gene are MDHEN and SYDVKM. CDR3 coding DNA: TGTGCCAGCGCCAACAAGAACTATGGCTACACCTTC. This codes for CASANKNYGYTF.

This clone was counted between two and nine times. The genes are TRBV19 and TRBJ1-6; 12 bases map to TRBD1. The J segment lost 10 bases and the V segment lost 8 bases, leaving 15 bases of the junction unmatched. This CDR3 contains 17 residues. CDR1 is LNHDA, CDR2 SQIVND, per germline (reference sequence). The CDR3 coding sequence is TGTGCCAGTCGCCGGGACAGGGGGCGCGGGAGAGTCTCACCCCTCCACTTT. Protein: CASRRDRGRGRVSPLHF. Supplemented by reference TRBV19 and TRBJ1-6, the full variable domain reads DGGITQSPKYLFRKEGQNVTLSCEQNLNHDAMYWYRQDPGQGLRLIYYSQIVNDFQKGDIAEGYSVSREKKESFPLTVTSAQKNPTAFYLCASRRDRGRGRVSPLHFGNGTRLTVT.